A selection of T cell receptor beta chains follows, all from one sample in a study of blood T cell repertoires in COVID-19. Only in-frame clones appear in the TCRdb table, and some are missing; sequencing was by immunoSEQ multiplex PCR. The sample holds about 140,000 clones, around 81% seen once. The source material was peripheral blood. These receptors were taken from a human donor in a cohort sampled during active COVID-19. Both conserved end residues are part of each CDR3. The D gene is left open where the match is weak. A row's size may be missing; if present it is once, few, many or a size class.

J: TRBJ2-3
D: TRBD2
V: TRBV5-4
size: .
CDR3: CASSLARLAGGPGDTQYF
DNA: TGTGCCAGCAGCTTGGCCCGTCTAGCGGGGGGGCCGGGAGATACGCAGTATTTT

J: TRBJ2-5
D: .
V: TRBV6-5
size: .
CDR3: CASLGSLGGTQYF
DNA: TGTGCCAGTCTAGGGAGCCTTGGCGGGACCCAGTACTTC

J: TRBJ2-5
D: .
V: TRBV10-1
size: .
CDR3: CASSPGIQETQYF
DNA: TGCGCCAGCAGTCCCGGGATACAAGAGACCCAGTACTTC

J: TRBJ2-7
D: TRBD1
V: TRBV7-9
size: .
CDR3: CASSPFGTGGPYEQYF
DNA: TGTGCCAGCAGCCCGTTCGGGACAGGGGGCCCCTACGAGCAGTACTTC

J: TRBJ2-1
D: .
V: TRBV28
size: .
CDR3: CASSPPRQFRNEQFF
DNA: TGTGCCAGCAGTCCTCCCCGACAGTTTAGGAATGAGCAGTTCTTC

J: TRBJ1-2
D: TRBD1
V: TRBV6-5
size: .
CDR3: CASRLTGVGYTF
DNA: TGTGCCAGCAGACTTACAGGGGTCGGCTACACCTTC

J: TRBJ2-7
D: TRBD1
V: TRBV19
size: .
CDR3: CASSTGTGSYEQYF
DNA: TGTGCCAGTAGTACCGGGACAGGATCCTACGAGCAGTACTTC

J: TRBJ1-5
D: TRBD1
V: TRBV10-2
size: .
CDR3: CASSESQGFQPQHF
DNA: TGCGCCAGCAGTGAGTCACAGGGGTTTCAGCCCCAGCATTTT

J: TRBJ2-1
D: .
V: TRBV4-1
size: medium-sized
CDR3: CASRVGSEQFF
DNA: TGCGCCAGCCGAGTCGGGTCTGAGCAGTTCTTC

J: TRBJ2-2
D: TRBD2
V: TRBV19
size: few
CDR3: CASSTGQRGVAGELFF
DNA: TGTGCCAGTAGTACCGGACAGCGGGGGGTAGCCGGGGAGCTGTTTTTT

J: TRBJ2-1
D: TRBD1
V: TRBV5-1
size: .
CDR3: CASSLVVVAGGINEQFF
DNA: TGCGCCAGCAGCTTGGTCGTCGTGGCAGGGGGCATCAATGAGCAGTTCTTC

J: TRBJ2-7
D: .
V: TRBV29-1
size: .
CDR3: CSARDSERDEQYF
DNA: TGCAGCGCGCGGGACAGCGAAAGGGACGAGCAGTACTTC

J: TRBJ1-5
D: TRBD1
V: TRBV19
size: .
CDR3: CASSKGTGGAHQPQHF
DNA: TGTGCCAGTAGTAAGGGGACAGGGGGCGCGCATCAGCCCCAGCATTTT

J: TRBJ2-7
D: .
V: TRBV6-6
size: .
CDR3: CASSTRSIRYEQYF
DNA: TGTGCCAGCAGCACTAGGTCCATTCGCTACGAGCAGTACTTC

J: TRBJ1-1
D: TRBD1
V: TRBV27
size: .
CDR3: CASWGQLLNTEAFF
DNA: TGTGCCAGTTGGGGACAGCTTTTGAACACTGAAGCTTTCTTT

J: TRBJ2-3
D: TRBD2
V: TRBV10-1
size: once
CDR3: CASSKGTSGSTDTQYF
DNA: TGCGCCAGCAGCAAAGGGACTAGCGGAAGCACAGATACGCAGTATTTT

J: TRBJ2-7
D: .
V: TRBV6-5
size: .
CDR3: CASSYSYSYEQYF
DNA: TGTGCCAGCAGTTACTCGTACAGCTACGAGCAGTACTTC

J: TRBJ2-5
D: .
V: TRBV6-5
size: .
CDR3: CASSYSNRQETQYF
DNA: TGTGCCAGCAGTTACTCGAACAGACAAGAGACCCAGTACTTC

J: TRBJ1-3
D: .
V: TRBV6-5
size: .
CDR3: CASSSTVSGNTIYF
DNA: TGTGCCAGCAGTTCGACAGTTTCTGGAAACACCATATATTTT

J: TRBJ1-2
D: .
V: TRBV28
size: .
CDR3: CASSAHSNYGYTF
DNA: TGTGCCAGCAGTGCTCACTCTAACTATGGCTACACCTTC

J: TRBJ2-7
D: TRBD1
V: TRBV2
size: .
CDR3: CASSTDRYEQYF
DNA: TGTGCCAGCAGTACGGACAGGTACGAGCAGTACTTC

J: TRBJ2-3
D: .
V: TRBV5-4
size: .
CDR3: CASSPATGELGAGTQYF
DNA: TGTGCCAGCAGCCCGGCCACCGGGGAACTGGGTGCGGGTACGCAGTATTTT

J: TRBJ2-7
D: TRBD1
V: TRBV19
size: .
CDR3: CARPQGAGGRYEQYF
DNA: TGTGCCAGGCCCCAGGGTGCAGGGGGTCGGTACGAGCAGTACTTC

J: TRBJ1-2
D: TRBD1
V: TRBV7-8
size: .
CDR3: CASSSGTAAAMGYTF
DNA: TGTGCCAGCAGCTCCGGGACAGCTGCCGCTATGGGCTACACCTTC

J: TRBJ2-2
D: .
V: TRBV5-6
size: .
CDR3: CASSLGHYTGELFF
DNA: TGTGCCAGCAGCTTGGGACATTACACCGGGGAGCTGTTTTTT

J: TRBJ2-7
D: TRBD1
V: TRBV7-9
size: .
CDR3: CASSLPGTGGSYEQYF
DNA: TGTGCCAGCAGCTTACCCGGGACAGGGGGCTCCTACGAGCAGTACTTC

J: TRBJ2-5
D: .
V: TRBV28
size: .
CDR3: CASSLELPGHQETQYF
DNA: TGTGCCAGCAGTTTAGAACTACCAGGGCACCAAGAGACCCAGTACTTC

J: TRBJ2-7
D: TRBD2
V: TRBV4-1
size: .
CDR3: CASSQTSGGAYEQYF
DNA: TGCGCCAGCAGCCAGACTAGCGGGGGGGCCTACGAGCAGTACTTC

J: TRBJ1-6
D: .
V: TRBV19
size: .
CDR3: CASRPGLINSPLHF
DNA: TGTGCCAGTCGCCCGGGACTGATTAATTCACCCCTCCACTTT

J: TRBJ2-2
D: TRBD1
V: TRBV24-1
size: .
CDR3: CATSDSTGAKPNTGELFF
DNA: TGTGCCACCAGTGATTCGACAGGGGCCAAACCGAACACCGGGGAGCTGTTTTTT

J: TRBJ2-6
D: .
V: TRBV4-1
size: once
CDR3: CASSQVAGSGANVLTF
DNA: TGCGCCAGCAGCCAAGTTGCGGGGTCTGGGGCCAACGTCCTGACTTTC

J: TRBJ1-6
D: .
V: TRBV10-3
size: .
CDR3: CAISEGEASYSPLHF
DNA: TGTGCCATCAGTGAGGGGGAGGCCAGTTATTCACCCCTCCACTTT

J: TRBJ2-2
D: TRBD1
V: TRBV12-5
size: .
CDR3: CASGGSGTGVTGELFF
DNA: TGTGCTAGTGGTGGTTCCGGGACAGGGGTCACCGGGGAGCTGTTTTTT

J: TRBJ1-2
D: TRBD1
V: TRBV19
size: .
CDR3: CASGRTGDYGYTF
DNA: TGTGCCAGTGGACGGACAGGGGACTATGGCTACACCTTC

J: TRBJ2-2
D: .
V: TRBV3-1/TRBV3-2
size: .
CDR3: CASSHSNTGELFF
DNA: TGTGCCAGCAGCCATTCAAACACCGGGGAGCTGTTTTTT

J: TRBJ2-7
D: .
V: TRBV4-1
size: few
CDR3: CASSQGGVSYEQYF
DNA: TGCGCCAGCAGCCAAGGCGGGGTAAGCTACGAGCAGTACTTC

J: TRBJ1-2
D: .
V: TRBV6-5
size: few
CDR3: CASSPVGGRVGYTF
DNA: TGTGCCAGCTCGCCGGTAGGGGGTAGGGTAGGCTACACCTTC

J: TRBJ2-7
D: TRBD2
V: TRBV28
size: few
CDR3: CASRRLAGVNEQYF
DNA: TGTGCCAGCAGGAGACTAGCGGGGGTGAACGAGCAGTACTTC

J: TRBJ1-3
D: .
V: TRBV6-5
size: few
CDR3: CASSSLWGAGNTIYF
DNA: TGTGCCAGCAGTTCCCTCTGGGGCGCTGGAAACACCATATATTTT

J: TRBJ2-3
D: .
V: TRBV6-6
size: .
CDR3: CASGGAMVSTDTQYF
DNA: TGTGCCAGCGGGGGGGCGATGGTCAGCACAGATACGCAGTATTTT

J: TRBJ1-2
D: TRBD1
V: TRBV5-4
size: .
CDR3: CASSPGQGEKGYGYTF
DNA: TGTGCCAGCAGCCCGGGACAGGGGGAAAAAGGCTATGGCTACACCTTC

J: TRBJ1-6
D: .
V: TRBV21-1
size: .
CDR3: CASSAKDRENSPLHF
DNA: TGTGCCAGCAGCGCAAAGGACAGGGAAAATTCACCCCTCCACTTT

J: TRBJ1-4
D: TRBD1
V: TRBV5-4
size: once
CDR3: CASSAFGTGSGEKLFF
DNA: TGTGCCAGCTCCGCTTTTGGGACAGGGTCCGGTGAAAAACTGTTTTTT

J: TRBJ2-7
D: .
V: TRBV19
size: once
CDR3: CASSIDRVHEQYF
DNA: TGTGCCAGTAGTATAGACAGGGTGCACGAGCAGTACTTC

J: TRBJ1-6
D: .
V: TRBV9
size: .
CDR3: CASSVDRVSYNSPLHF
DNA: TGTGCCAGCAGCGTAGATCGGGTCTCCTATAATTCACCCCTCCACTTT

J: TRBJ1-2
D: TRBD1
V: TRBV6-5
size: .
CDR3: CASSRGQGGYGYTF
DNA: TGTGCCAGCAGCCGGGGACAGGGGGGCTATGGCTACACCTTC

J: TRBJ1-3
D: TRBD1
V: TRBV19
size: .
CDR3: CASSIKGQENVGGNTIYF
DNA: TGTGCCAGTAGTATTAAGGGACAGGAGAATGTGGGAGGAAACACCATATATTTT

J: TRBJ1-6
D: TRBD1
V: TRBV7-9
size: .
CDR3: CASTFLLGQARYSPLHF
DNA: TGTGCCAGCACTTTTCTCCTCGGACAGGCCCGTTATTCACCCCTCCACTTT

J: TRBJ2-2
D: .
V: TRBV7-7
size: .
CDR3: CASSLGHGELFF
DNA: TGTGCTAGCAGCCTCGGACACGGGGAGCTGTTTTTT

J: TRBJ2-4
D: TRBD1
V: TRBV7-9
size: .
CDR3: CASSQNRDRGDIQYF
DNA: TGTGCCAGCAGCCAAAACCGGGACAGGGGGGACATTCAGTACTTC

J: TRBJ2-1
D: TRBD2
V: TRBV5-1
size: few
CDR3: CASSSGLAGTNEQFF
DNA: TGCGCCAGCAGCTCGGGACTAGCGGGGACCAATGAGCAGTTCTTC

J: TRBJ1-5
D: .
V: TRBV19
size: .
CDR3: CASSGRGGNQPQHF
DNA: TGTGCCAGTAGTGGGAGGGGAGGCAATCAGCCCCAGCATTTT

J: TRBJ1-6
D: .
V: TRBV11-2
size: .
CDR3: CASSLESAGTNSPLHF
DNA: TGTGCCAGCAGCTTAGAATCAGCGGGCACGAATTCACCCCTCCACTTT

J: TRBJ2-7
D: .
V: TRBV12-2
size: once
CDR3: CASRAGGGFPYEQYF
DNA: TGTGCAAGCCGCGCCGGGGGGGGGTTCCCCTACGAGCAGTACTTC